These 5 T cell receptor beta chains were all obtained from the same sample, sequenced in a study of T cell changes during pregnancy in multiple sclerosis. Using immunoSEQ multiplex PCR, the repertoire was profiled, and TCRdb retains in-frame clones only, with some absent. This table holds about 38,000 clones, 91% found once. Sequences were derived from CD8+ T cells from peripheral blood mononuclear cells, sampled after pregnancy. The receptors were gathered from a female donor with multiple sclerosis, enrolled in a pregnancy study.

This chain uses TRBV27 with TRBJ1-6; the D gene is possibly TRBD1 (5 bases). The V gene's germline CDR1 is MNHEY and CDR2 SMNVEV (reference sequence). This CDR3 has 18 residues. Trimming pared 2 bases from V and 6 bases from J, leaving 20 bases between. The DNA for the CDR3 is TGTGCCAGCAGTTTACTAGGTCCAGGGAGGGATTTTAATTCACCCCTCCACTTT. This sequence encodes CASSLLGPGRDFNSPLHF.

This sequence joins TRBV9 and TRBJ2-3; TRBD1 might be the D (6 bases). This CDR3 spans 15 amino acids. The ends were cut back, 3 bases at V and 2 bases at J, with 13 bases in the middle. CDR1 is SGDLS and CDR2 is YYNGEE in the germline V gene. Here the CDR3 DNA reads TGTGCCAGCAGCGCAGCAGGGGAGCTCACAGATACGCAGTATTTT. Translation gives CASSAAGELTDTQYF.

The genes are TRBV7-3 and TRBJ2-5, with 8 bases that match TRBD2. Germline V gene lookup returns CDR1 SGHTA and CDR2 FQGTGA. The CDR3 runs to 15 residues. V was clipped by 1 base and J by 4 bases; unmatched bases: 5. The CDR3 sequence: CASSLRVAGTETQYF. Written as DNA, the CDR3 is TGTGCCAGCAGCTTAAGGGTAGCGGGGACAGAGACCCAGTACTTC.

The V call is TRBV27, the J call TRBJ2-1, with a possible D match to TRBD2 (6 bases). Trimming removed 8 bases from V and 0 bases from J, with 17 bases in between. The CDR3 totals 16 residues. Germline V gives CDR1 MNHEY, CDR2 SMNVEV (reference sequence). For the CDR3, the DNA is TGTGCCAGCTGCGGCGGCGGTAGCGGCTCCTACAATGAGCAGTTCTTC. Translation gives CASCGGGSGSYNEQFF.

The V and J genes are TRBV9 and TRBJ2-2, with 9 bases aligning to TRBD1. The CDR3 loop spans 15 amino acids. Germline V gives CDR1 SGDLS, CDR2 YYNGEE. V lost 4 bases and J lost 6; bases outside the gene matches: 7. CDR3 sequence: CASSYRDREAGELFF. CDR3 nucleotides: TGTGCCAGCAGCTACCGGGACAGGGAAGCCGGGGAGCTGTTTTTT.